Reported below is one TCR beta chain. The CDR3 has 15 amino acids. The V end was cut by 0 bases, the J end by 1 base, with 9 bases between. From germline, CDR1 is MGHRA and CDR2 YSYEKL. Each CDR3 protein gets one entry after TCRdb re-called the 5' RACE reads with MiXCR. The table shows about 160,000 distinct CDR3 sequences, with 40% to 50% occurring only once. This sample stems from a study of CD8 T cells in ankylosing spondylitis. This clonotype was sampled from a male donor with ankylosing spondylitis. The chain links TRBV4-1 to TRBJ2-5, with D perhaps TRBD2 (5 bases). The source material was synovial fluid, either unsorted or a sorted T cell fraction (not recorded which). The DNA of the CDR3 is TGCGCCAGCAGCCAAGATTGGGAGAGCCAAGAGACCCAGTACTTC. Amino acid sequence: CASSQDWESQETQYF.